The clone carrying this T cell receptor beta chain is labeled as hyperexpanded (1% or more). Using immunoSEQ multiplex PCR, the repertoire was profiled, and TCRdb retains in-frame clones only, with some absent. The data show approximately 5,300 clones, with around 66% seen just once and 28% held by the top ten. This sample stems from a study of ipilimumab plus nivolumab after autologous stem cell transplantation. About the study: Myeloma patients were high-risk transplant-naive or relapsed within 3 years of first autologous transplant.

Ipilimumab, 1 mg/kg, started 14 to 28 days after autologous transplant. CDR3 length equals 15 residues. The J segment lost 1 base and the V segment lost 8 bases, leaving 10 bases of the junction unmatched. Germline V gene sequence: CDR1 SGDLS, CDR2 YYNGEE. The sample was PBMCs, taken in a trial of ipilimumab plus nivolumab as post-transplant consolidation. This chain uses TRBV9 with TRBJ1-1, with 8 bases aligning to TRBD1. The TCR was taken from a male donor with multiple myeloma. CDR3 coding DNA: TGTGCCAGTAGCCCCCCCGGGACAGGGAACACTGAAGCTTTCTTT. Amino acids: CASSPPGTGNTEAFF.